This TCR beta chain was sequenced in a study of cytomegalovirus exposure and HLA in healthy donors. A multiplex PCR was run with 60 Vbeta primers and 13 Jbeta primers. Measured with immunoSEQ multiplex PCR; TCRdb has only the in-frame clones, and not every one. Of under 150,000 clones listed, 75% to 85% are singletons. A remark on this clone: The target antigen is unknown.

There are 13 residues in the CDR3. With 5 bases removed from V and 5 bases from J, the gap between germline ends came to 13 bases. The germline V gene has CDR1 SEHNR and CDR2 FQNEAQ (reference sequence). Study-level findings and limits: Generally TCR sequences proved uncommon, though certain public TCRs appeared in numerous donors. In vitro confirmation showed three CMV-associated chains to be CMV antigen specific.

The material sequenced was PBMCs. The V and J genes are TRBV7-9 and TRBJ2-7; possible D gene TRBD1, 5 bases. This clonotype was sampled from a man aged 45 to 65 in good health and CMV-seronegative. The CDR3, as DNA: TGTGCCAGCAGCAGCTTTCAGGGCCACGAGCAGTACTTC. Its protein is CASSSFQGHEQYF.